Each of the 29 T cell receptor beta chains below was sequenced from the same sample in a study of neurological immune-mediated disorders. TCRdb re-analysed the 5' RACE reads in MiXCR, keeping a single row per CDR3 protein. Of approximately 23,000 distinct CDR3 sequences in the sample, about 10% were seen once. Sequencing input: PBMCs. The origin of the receptors is a woman aged 60-75 years with HTLV-1-associated myelopathy (HAM/TSP).

This clonotype was observed a few times. The rearrangement joins TRBV23-1 to TRBJ2-7; D could derive from TRBD1 or TRBD2 (6 bases each). TRBV23-1 is designated an ORF whose function remains uncertain. Trimming left V 3 bases short and J 2 bases short, with 11 bases between. The CDR3 is made up of 14 amino acids. This CDR3 is CASSQEGVAYEQYF. The CDR3 DNA follows: TGCGCCAGCAGTCAGGAGGGGGTGGCCTACGAGCAGTACTTC.

This clonotype was seen many times. This chain links TRBV5-1 with TRBJ1-2; tentative D call: TRBD1 (5 bases). The CDR3 has 14 residues. V was shortened by 0 bases and J by 2 bases, with 8 bases between the two germline ends. The germline gives CDR1 SGHRS, CDR2 YFSETQ. CDR3 amino acids: CASSLAPGNYGYTF. In DNA, the CDR3 is TGCGCCAGCAGCTTGGCGCCAGGGAACTATGGCTACACCTTC.

This clonotype was observed many times. The chain joins TRBV5-1 to TRBJ2-4; the D is unclear. From germline, CDR1 is SGHRS and CDR2 YFSETQ. V shed 0 bases and J shed 6 bases, with 7 bases lying between them. The CDR3 totals 13 residues. The CDR3 reads CASSLAVSNIQYF. For the CDR3, the DNA is TGCGCCAGCAGCTTGGCCGTCTCAAACATTCAGTACTTC.

This clonotype was seen ten or more times. The V gene is TRBV11-2, the J gene TRBJ2-5, with TRBD1 as a possible D gene (6 bases). The CDR3 runs 14 residues. V was pared by 1 base and J by 1 base, with 7 bases between. In germline, CDR1 is SGHAT, CDR2 FQNNGV. CDR3: CASSLGTVQETQYF. CDR3 nucleotides: TGTGCCAGCAGCTTAGGGACAGTCCAAGAGACCCAGTACTTC.

Many counts were recorded for this clonotype. The V gene is TRBV5-1, the J gene TRBJ2-3; perhaps TRBD1 as D (6 bases). In germline, CDR1 is SGHRS, CDR2 YFSETQ. The CDR3 contains 15 residues. V was trimmed by 4 bases and J by 3 bases, leaving 15 bases between them. CDR3 protein: CASSLLEGETDTQYF. CDR3 bases: TGCGCCAGCAGCCTCCTTGAGGGGGAAACAGATACGCAGTATTTT.

The rearrangement uses TRBV20-1 and TRBJ2-1, with TRBD2 identical over 9 bases. The germline CDR1 and CDR2 sequences are DFQATT and SNEGSKA (reference sequence). The CDR3 sequence is 14 residues long. V lost 1 base and J lost 6; bases outside the gene matches: 4. In nucleotides, the CDR3 is TGCAGTGCTAGAGCTAGCGGGGCGGCCAATGAGCAGTTCTTC. It codes for CSARASGAANEQFF.

The table lists this clonotype with many counts. V usage is TRBV6-6 and J usage is TRBJ2-3; D possibly corresponds to TRBD1 (5 bases). The CDR3 has 14 residues. Germline V gene sequence: CDR1 MNHNY, CDR2 SVGAGI (reference sequence). V was pared by 2 bases and J by 6 bases, with 12 bases between. The CDR3 here is CASSYTRVEDTQYF. In DNA form, the CDR3 reads TGTGCCAGCAGTTACACCAGGGTCGAGGATACGCAGTATTTT.

This clonotype was seen at least ten times. The J gene is TRBJ2-5, the V gene TRBV30; TRBD2 aligns across 7 bases. The germline gives CDR1 GTSNPN, CDR2 SVGIG (reference sequence). The V and J ends lost 0 bases and 0 bases, in that order; junction bases with no gene match: 4. This CDR3 has 15 amino acids. The CDR3 nucleotides read TGTGCCTGGAGTGTTGGGGGGGGGTACCAAGAGACCCAGTACTTC. Encoded protein: CAWSVGGGYQETQYF.

This clonotype occurred many times. The rearrangement joins TRBV20-1 to TRBJ1-5; 7 bases agree with TRBD1. V was pared by 5 bases and J by 4 bases, with 14 bases of the junction left unmatched. CDR1 is DFQATT, CDR2 SNEGSKA, per germline (reference sequence). This CDR3 is built from 16 residues. CDR3 amino acids: CSAAPVGGQRNQPQHF. As DNA, the CDR3 is TGCAGTGCTGCCCCTGTAGGGGGACAGCGAAATCAGCCCCAGCATTTT.

This clonotype was picked up many times. The chain carries TRBV3-1 and TRBJ2-7; 7 bases match TRBD2. CDR3 size: 16 residues. In germline, CDR1 is LGHDT, CDR2 YNNKEL (reference sequence). Germline trimming cut 0 bases from V and 1 base from J; bases unmatched to any gene: 6. The CDR3 DNA sequence: TGTGCCAGCAGCCAAGATTCCAGCGGGAAGTCCTACGAGCAGTACTTC. Translating gives CASSQDSSGKSYEQYF.

This clonotype was counted ten times or more. This CDR3 is CASSQNLRQGETEAFF. CDR3 nucleotides: TGTGCCAGCAGCCAAAACCTGAGACAGGGTGAAACTGAAGCTTTCTTT. The rearrangement uses TRBV4-2 and TRBJ1-1, with 7 bases identical to TRBD1. This CDR3 contains 16 residues. The junction had 11 bases not matched to a gene; V was cut back by 2 bases and J by 5 bases. Germline CDR1 LGHNA, CDR2 YNFKEQ.

The sample holds one count of this clonotype. The chain carries TRBV6-5 and TRBJ2-1, with 9 bases lining up with TRBD2. This CDR3 comprises 13 residues. From germline, CDR1 is MNHEY and CDR2 SVGAGI. The V segment lost 0 bases and the J segment 14 bases; nucleotides outside the gene matches: 5. The CDR3 DNA reads as TGTGCCAGCAGTTACTCGTGGAGCGGGGGGAAGTTCTTC. Its protein product is CASSYSWSGGKFF.

This clonotype has a count of ten or more. The chain has TRBV29-1 and TRBJ2-1, with D maybe TRBD2 (5 bases). The V and J ends lost 4 bases and 8 bases respectively, with 12 bases between them. This CDR3 is 12 amino acids long. Germline V CDR1 and CDR2: SQVTM, ANQGSEA. Here the CDR3 DNA reads TGCAGCGTTGGTCAGGCCGGGGATGAGCAGTTCTTC. This codes for CSVGQAGDEQFF.

The chain uses TRBV7-8 and TRBJ2-1, with unresolved D. The CDR3 loop spans 13 amino acids. Germline V gives CDR1 SGHVS, CDR2 FQNEAQ. V lost 5 bases, J lost 4 bases, and 9 bases lay in between. CDR3 loop: CASSTDWYNEQFF. The CDR3 nucleotides read TGTGCCAGCAGCACAGACTGGTACAATGAGCAGTTCTTC.

This clonotype ranks as medium-sized. This chain links TRBV6-5 with TRBJ1-5, with 8 bases that match TRBD1. In germline, CDR1 is MNHEY, CDR2 SVGAGI. The junction had 9 bases not matched to a gene; V was cut back by 5 bases and J by 6 bases. The CDR3 sequence is 15 residues long. The DNA of the CDR3 is TGTGCCAGCAGTACGGGCTCAGGGGGCCTTCAGCCCCAGCATTTT. This sequence encodes CASSTGSGGLQPQHF.

This clonotype was picked up many times. V gene TRBV20-1 combines with J gene TRBJ2-1, with TRBD2 matching 7 bases. The V segment lost 3 bases and the J segment 5 bases; nucleotides outside the gene matches: 7. This CDR3 is 14 amino acids long. The V gene's germline CDR1 is DFQATT and CDR2 SNEGSKA (reference sequence). CDR3 bases: TGCAGTGCTAGGGCGGGAGACTCGAACAATGAGCAGTTCTTC. As protein: CSARAGDSNNEQFF.

This clonotype was seen ten or more times. DNA for the CDR3: TGTGCCAGCAGCGTAGGGTCTGCAGGGGTGGGAGAGACCCAGTACTTC. Translation gives CASSVGSAGVGETQYF. The rearrangement joins TRBV9 to TRBJ2-5; tentatively, D is TRBD1 (6 bases). V was clipped by 0 bases and J by 4 bases, with 16 bases between them. CDR1 and CDR2 from the germline V gene are SGDLS and YYNGEE. The CDR3 covers 16 residues.

This clonotype was recorded many times. This sequence joins TRBV5-5 and TRBJ2-3; 12 bases match TRBD2. The length of the CDR3 is 18 residues. Germline CDR1 and CDR2: SGHKS and YYEKEE (reference sequence). The junction had 7 bases not matched to a gene; V was cut back by 0 bases and J by 2 bases. The CDR3 protein is CASSLVTSGGFDTDTQYF. CDR3 DNA: TGTGCCAGCAGCTTGGTGACTAGCGGGGGTTTTGACACAGATACGCAGTATTTT.

The sample holds many counts of this clonotype. The V call is TRBV20-1, the J call TRBJ1-1; D gene uncertain. V lost 3 bases and J lost 1, with 6 bases in between. Per germline, CDR1 DFQATT and CDR2 SNEGSKA (reference sequence). The length of the CDR3 is 12 residues. CDR3: CSARLGNTEAFF. Written as DNA, the CDR3 is TGCAGTGCTAGGCTCGGGAACACTGAAGCTTTCTTT.

This clonotype has at least ten counts. The CDR3 here is CASSFGGINSPLHF. In nucleotides, the CDR3 is TGCGCCAGCAGCTTCGGAGGGATCAATTCACCCCTCCACTTT. The chain links TRBV5-1 to TRBJ1-6, with D unresolved. In germline, CDR1 is SGHRS, CDR2 YFSETQ. CDR3 length equals 14 residues. Trimming shortened V by 2 bases and J by 7 bases, and 10 bases separated the two germline ends. Combining the CDR3 with reference TRBV5-1 and TRBJ1-6 gives the whole variable domain KAGVTQTPRYLIKTRGQQVTLSCSPISGHRSVSWYQQTPGQGLQFLFEYFSETQRNKGNFPGRFSGRQFSNSRSEMNVSTLELGDSALYLCASSFGGINSPLHFGNGTRLTVT.

This chain joins TRBV1 and TRBJ2-7; TRBD2, the table's D call, lacks a check against the DNA. TRBV1 is labeled a pseudogene. There are 18 residues in the CDR3. The CDR3 sequence: CTSSQGRLAAGAFDEQYF. The CDR3 coding sequence is TGCACCAGCAGCCAAGGGAGGCTAGCGGCGGGGGCTTTTGATGAGCAGTACTTC.

This chain uses TRBV7-2 with TRBJ1-5; D is unresolved. Trimming stripped 8 bases from V and 6 bases from J, with 14 bases between. The germline gives CDR1 SGHTA, CDR2 FQGNSA. The CDR3 loop spans 13 amino acids. The CDR3 loop reads CASFLGPGQPQHF. The CDR3 DNA reads TGTGCCAGCTTTCTGGGTCCTGGTCAGCCCCAGCATTTT.

This clonotype was seen ten or more times. This sequence joins TRBV5-1 and TRBJ1-1; D not certain. This CDR3 region has 14 residues. CDR1 SGHRS and CDR2 YFSETQ come from the germline V gene. With 2 bases removed from V and 3 bases from J, the gap between germline ends came to 11 bases. The CDR3 protein is CASSFEGSDTEAFF. The CDR3 nucleotides read TGCGCCAGCAGCTTTGAAGGGAGTGACACTGAAGCTTTCTTT. Together with reference TRBV5-1 and TRBJ1-1, the CDR3 gives the full variable domain: KAGVTQTPRYLIKTRGQQVTLSCSPISGHRSVSWYQQTPGQGLQFLFEYFSETQRNKGNFPGRFSGRQFSNSRSEMNVSTLELGDSALYLCASSFEGSDTEAFFGQGTRLTVV.

The sample holds many counts of this clonotype. This rearrangement joins TRBV5-1 to TRBJ2-3; 11 nucleotides match TRBD1. The V segment lost 0 bases and the J segment 2 bases; nucleotides outside the gene matches: 2. This CDR3 has 16 residues. CDR1 is SGHRS and CDR2 is YFSETQ in the germline V gene. Written as DNA, the CDR3 is TGCGCCAGCAGCTTGGATGGACAGGGGGCCACAGATACGCAGTATTTT. It specifies CASSLDGQGATDTQYF.

This clonotype was observed at least ten times. J is TRBJ2-5 and V is TRBV20-1, with 7 bases aligning to TRBD2. V gave up 2 bases and J gave up 1 base; unmatched junction bases: 4. The germline V gene encodes CDR1 DFQATT and CDR2 SNEGSKA (reference sequence). This CDR3 is 14 amino acids long. The CDR3 region is CSARLGGFQETQYF. Here the CDR3 DNA reads TGCAGTGCTAGACTCGGGGGGTTCCAAGAGACCCAGTACTTC.

This clonotype was recorded many times. V is TRBV5-1 and J is TRBJ1-1; TRBD1 might be the D (6 bases). V was trimmed by 2 bases and J by 1 base, leaving 15 bases between them. Germline CDR1 is SGHRS and CDR2 is YFSETQ. The length of the CDR3 is 16 residues. The CDR3 DNA follows: TGCGCCAGCAGCTTTTACAGGGAGCCCAGGAACACTGAAGCTTTCTTT. Translation: CASSFYREPRNTEAFF.

This clonotype was recorded many times. The V call is TRBV20-1, the J call TRBJ2-7; 9 positions agree with TRBD1. Germline V CDR1 and CDR2: DFQATT, SNEGSKA (reference sequence). The CDR3 consists of 15 residues. The ends lost 3 bases at V and 4 bases at J; junction bases unmatched: 10. CDR3 DNA sequence: TGCAGTGCTAGCGAACACAGGGGGCTACCTTACGAGCAGTACTTC. Translation gives CSASEHRGLPYEQYF.

The table lists this clonotype with many counts. The chain is built from TRBV27 and TRBJ1-1, with D tentatively TRBD1 (5 bases). CDR3 length equals 13 residues. Germline CDR1 and CDR2: MNHEY and SMNVEV (reference sequence). Trimming left V 2 bases short and J 4 bases short, with 8 bases between. As DNA, the CDR3 is TGTGCCAGCAGTTTAATGAGGGGCACTGAAGCTTTCTTT. Its translation is CASSLMRGTEAFF.

This clonotype was seen repeatedly, ten times or more. The CDR3 sequence: CASSYSGTGGFGYGYTF. Written as DNA, the CDR3 is TGTGCCAGCAGTTACTCCGGGACAGGGGGCTTTGGCTATGGCTACACCTTC. The V call is TRBV6-6, the J call TRBJ1-2; 12 bases line up with TRBD1. The CDR3 has 17 residues. V gave up 0 bases and J gave up 4 bases; unmatched junction bases: 6. Per germline, CDR1 MNHNY and CDR2 SVGAGI (reference sequence).